This T cell receptor beta chain was documented in a study of blood T cells in healthy people across ages. Study-level points and caveats: Long-lived and aged donors differed, with more naive CD4+ cells and higher diversity in the long-lived. The percentage of naive T cells correlated strongly with TCR beta diversity.

A word on this clonotype: Its antigen is undetermined.

For the second PCR, which ran for 7 to 11 cycles, a sample-barcoded 5' primer and a J-beta primer mix were used. A template-switch adaptor that had 12 random nucleotides put a tag on each cDNA molecule. Using its own MiXCR run on the 5' RACE reads, TCRdb lists one record per CDR3 protein. Altogether about 1.4 million distinct CDR3 sequences are present, approximately 63% being singletons, with the ten largest covering 6.7%. Collection of roughly 9.6 milliliters of peripheral blood was performed for each donor. Sample: blood. The clonotype originates from a man aged 18 to 29 in good health.

The CDR3 protein is CASSISGGQGQFF. CDR3 bases: TGTGCCAGCAGCATAAGTGGGGGGCAAGGGCAGTTCTTC. The chain joins TRBV3-1 to TRBJ2-1; D is possibly TRBD1 or TRBD2 (6 bases each). This CDR3 comprises 13 residues. The germline CDR1 and CDR2 sequences are LGHDT and YNNKEL (reference sequence). Between the trimmed V and J ends, which lost 5 bases and 12 bases, there was a span of 17 bases.